Listed here is a single TCR beta chain. The sample belongs to a study of blood T cell repertoires in COVID-19. Study information: Nucleic acid was either cDNA or gDNA, and it came from T cells, B-cell-depleted T cells, or PBMCs.

Germline assignment: CDR1 SGHKS and CDR2 YYEKEE (reference sequence). The V end was cut by 6 bases, the J end by 6 bases, with 15 bases between. The CDR3 is 14 residues long. TCRdb's table, derived via immunoSEQ multiplex PCR, lists solely in-frame clones and lacks some. The sample comprises approximately 98,000 clones, roughly 80% of which are singletons, and around 10% rests with the top ten. The rearrangement links TRBV5-5 to TRBJ1-4; D remains ambiguous. Sequenced sample: peripheral blood. The TCR comes from a woman older than 75 with acute or convalescent COVID-19. CDR3: CASTGGGPDEKLFF. Here the CDR3 DNA reads TGTGCCAGCACTGGTGGAGGGCCGGATGAAAAACTGTTTTTT.